Listed below are T cell receptor beta chains from one sample, sequenced in a study of blood T cell repertoires in COVID-19. Sequenced by immunoSEQ multiplex PCR; TCRdb stores in-frame clones only, minus some. Among 200,000 to 300,000 clones listed, approximately 85% were seen once. Sequenced material: PBMCs or T cells enriched from blood (not recorded which). Receptors originate from a woman in her forties or fifties with acute COVID-19. CDR3s include the opening cysteine and the closing phenylalanine or tryptophan. Each record gives: clone size, V gene, J gene, D gene, CDR3 DNA, CDR3 protein. D genes are given only for firm matches. Clone size appears in some rows only: once, few, many, or a class for an expanded clone.

clone_size: NA
v_call: TRBV19
j_call: TRBJ1-3
d_call: TRBD1
cdr3_nt: TGTGCCAGTAGTATGGGCACAGGGGCCTACTCTGGAAACACCATATATTTT
cdr3_aa: CASSMGTGAYSGNTIYF

clone_size: NA
v_call: TRBV7-6
j_call: TRBJ2-5
d_call: TRBD1
cdr3_nt: TGTGCCAGCAGCCCCCTCGGGACAGGGATGGAGACCCAGTACTTC
cdr3_aa: CASSPLGTGMETQYF

clone_size: NA
v_call: TRBV6-2/TRBV6-3
j_call: TRBJ1-1
d_call: NA
cdr3_nt: TGTGCCAGCAGTTACAAGACGGGGGAAGAAAACACTGAAGCTTTCTTT
cdr3_aa: CASSYKTGEENTEAFF

clone_size: few
v_call: TRBV5-1
j_call: TRBJ2-1
d_call: NA
cdr3_nt: TGCGCCAGCAGCTTGGACAGGAGCTCCTACAATGAGCAGTTCTTC
cdr3_aa: CASSLDRSSYNEQFF

clone_size: NA
v_call: TRBV30
j_call: TRBJ2-1
d_call: NA
cdr3_nt: TGTGCCTGGGGGGGGCAGGGGGCCTACAATGAGCAGTTCTTC
cdr3_aa: CAWGGQGAYNEQFF

clone_size: NA
v_call: TRBV19
j_call: TRBJ1-4
d_call: NA
cdr3_nt: TGTGCCAGTAGTATGGCAGGGTATAACGAAAAACTGTTTTTT
cdr3_aa: CASSMAGYNEKLFF

clone_size: NA
v_call: TRBV27
j_call: TRBJ2-7
d_call: TRBD2
cdr3_nt: TGTGCCAGCAAAAGAGGTAGCGGGGCCCTCGAGCAGTACTTC
cdr3_aa: CASKRGSGALEQYF

clone_size: NA
v_call: TRBV7-9
j_call: TRBJ1-1
d_call: NA
cdr3_nt: TGTGCCAGCAGCTACCCAGGTTTTAACACTGAAGCTTTCTTT
cdr3_aa: CASSYPGFNTEAFF

clone_size: NA
v_call: TRBV18
j_call: TRBJ2-5
d_call: NA
cdr3_nt: TGTGCCAGCTCACCCGACACCCGGGAGACCCAGTACTTC
cdr3_aa: CASSPDTRETQYF

clone_size: NA
v_call: TRBV6-2/TRBV6-3
j_call: TRBJ2-7
d_call: TRBD1
cdr3_nt: TGTGCCAGCAGCTTACCGGGACAGTCCTACGAGCAGTACTTC
cdr3_aa: CASSLPGQSYEQYF

clone_size: NA
v_call: TRBV7-2
j_call: TRBJ2-5
d_call: NA
cdr3_nt: TGTGCCAGCAAACCCCCGGGACTCCAAGAGACCCAGTACTTC
cdr3_aa: CASKPPGLQETQYF

clone_size: NA
v_call: TRBV18
j_call: TRBJ1-1
d_call: NA
cdr3_nt: TGTGCCAGCTCACCACGGGGGGGTTGGGCCATGAACACTGAAGCTTTCTTT
cdr3_aa: CASSPRGGWAMNTEAFF

clone_size: NA
v_call: TRBV9
j_call: TRBJ1-4
d_call: NA
cdr3_nt: TGTGCCAGCAGCCCCATTGGGAGGAATAATGAAAAACTGTTTTTT
cdr3_aa: CASSPIGRNNEKLFF

clone_size: NA
v_call: TRBV6-6
j_call: TRBJ1-5
d_call: TRBD1
cdr3_nt: TGTGCCAGCAGTTCCATATCCGGGACAGGGAATCAGCCCCAGCATTTT
cdr3_aa: CASSSISGTGNQPQHF

clone_size: NA
v_call: TRBV6-5
j_call: TRBJ1-5
d_call: TRBD1
cdr3_nt: TGTGCCAGCAGTTCACAGGGGCAGAGCAATCAGCCCCAGCATTTT
cdr3_aa: CASSSQGQSNQPQHF

clone_size: NA
v_call: TRBV19
j_call: TRBJ2-5
d_call: TRBD2
cdr3_nt: TGTGCCTCGGGGGGAGGGCCGAGGGAGACCCAGTACTTC
cdr3_aa: CASGGGPRETQYF

clone_size: NA
v_call: TRBV13
j_call: TRBJ1-3
d_call: NA
cdr3_nt: TGTGCCAGCAGCGGCTACAGCGGAAACACCATATATTTT
cdr3_aa: CASSGYSGNTIYF

clone_size: NA
v_call: TRBV2
j_call: TRBJ2-3
d_call: TRBD1
cdr3_nt: TGTGCCAGCCCAGCGGGGTGGACAGGGGCAGATACGCAGTATTTT
cdr3_aa: CASPAGWTGADTQYF

clone_size: many
v_call: TRBV2
j_call: TRBJ1-6
d_call: NA
cdr3_nt: TGTGCCAGCAGTGCGACAGAGAATAATTCACCCCTCCACTTT
cdr3_aa: CASSATENNSPLHF

clone_size: NA
v_call: TRBV5-4
j_call: TRBJ2-2
d_call: TRBD1
cdr3_nt: TGTGCCAGCACGACGGGACAGGGTATCACCGGGGAGCTGTTTTTT
cdr3_aa: CASTTGQGITGELFF

clone_size: once
v_call: TRBV18
j_call: TRBJ2-3
d_call: NA
cdr3_nt: TGTGCCAGCTCACCAATCGGTGCGGGTAGCACAGATACGCAGTATTTT
cdr3_aa: CASSPIGAGSTDTQYF

clone_size: NA
v_call: TRBV3-1/TRBV3-2
j_call: TRBJ1-2
d_call: NA
cdr3_nt: TGTGCCAGCAGGCTGACAGAAGCTAACTATGGCTACACCTTC
cdr3_aa: CASRLTEANYGYTF

clone_size: NA
v_call: TRBV18
j_call: TRBJ2-7
d_call: TRBD2
cdr3_nt: TGTGCCAGCTCAGATAGCGGGGGGGCCAGGGAGCAGTACTTC
cdr3_aa: CASSDSGGAREQYF

clone_size: NA
v_call: TRBV12-3/TRBV12-4
j_call: TRBJ1-2
d_call: NA
cdr3_nt: TGTGCCAGCAGTTTTAGGCAGGGTATTGGCTACACCTTC
cdr3_aa: CASSFRQGIGYTF

clone_size: NA
v_call: TRBV10-3
j_call: TRBJ2-7
d_call: NA
cdr3_nt: TGTGCCATCAGTCGGTCCCTCCGCGAGCAGTACTTC
cdr3_aa: CAISRSLREQYF

clone_size: NA
v_call: TRBV18
j_call: TRBJ1-5
d_call: NA
cdr3_nt: TGTGCCAGCTCACCAGGAGTTGATCAGCCCCAGCATTTT
cdr3_aa: CASSPGVDQPQHF

clone_size: NA
v_call: TRBV3-1/TRBV3-2
j_call: TRBJ1-1
d_call: NA
cdr3_nt: TGTGCCAGCAGCCAAGATCCCCTAACAGATATGAACACTGAAGCTTTCTTT
cdr3_aa: CASSQDPLTDMNTEAFF

clone_size: NA
v_call: TRBV10-3
j_call: TRBJ1-1
d_call: NA
cdr3_nt: TGTGCCATGAAAGCGAGGTCGAACACTGAAGCTTTCTTT
cdr3_aa: CAMKARSNTEAFF

clone_size: NA
v_call: TRBV5-1
j_call: TRBJ2-5
d_call: NA
cdr3_nt: TGCGCCAGCAGCCCACAGAGTGGTTTTGAAGAGACCCAGTACTTC
cdr3_aa: CASSPQSGFEETQYF

clone_size: once
v_call: TRBV28
j_call: TRBJ2-5
d_call: TRBD2
cdr3_nt: TGTGCCAGCAGTTTGTCTAGCGGGTTTGAGACCCAGTACTTC
cdr3_aa: CASSLSSGFETQYF

clone_size: NA
v_call: TRBV5-4
j_call: TRBJ2-7
d_call: TRBD2
cdr3_nt: TGTGCCAGCAGCTGGAGGACTAGCGGGGGGATCGTCTACGAGCAGTACTTC
cdr3_aa: CASSWRTSGGIVYEQYF

clone_size: many
v_call: TRBV11-2
j_call: TRBJ1-2
d_call: NA
cdr3_nt: TGTGCCAGCAGCTTAGTACAGGGCGCGTATGGCTACACCTTC
cdr3_aa: CASSLVQGAYGYTF

clone_size: NA
v_call: TRBV21-1
j_call: TRBJ1-5
d_call: NA
cdr3_nt: TGTGCCAGCAGCAAAGGGGACAGGGGTCGCAATCAGCCCCAGCATTTT
cdr3_aa: CASSKGDRGRNQPQHF

clone_size: NA
v_call: TRBV4-1
j_call: TRBJ1-1
d_call: TRBD1
cdr3_nt: TGCGCCAGCAGCCCCATGGACAGGGAGAACACTGAAGCTTTCTTT
cdr3_aa: CASSPMDRENTEAFF

clone_size: NA
v_call: TRBV30
j_call: TRBJ1-1
d_call: TRBD1
cdr3_nt: TGTGCCTGGAGTGTACTGGGACAGGGTGAAGCTTTCTTT
cdr3_aa: CAWSVLGQGEAFF

clone_size: few
v_call: TRBV20-1
j_call: TRBJ2-4
d_call: NA
cdr3_nt: TGCAGTGCCAGTCATGCAGGGACCAAAAACATTCAGTACTTC
cdr3_aa: CSASHAGTKNIQYF

clone_size: NA
v_call: TRBV18
j_call: TRBJ1-2
d_call: NA
cdr3_nt: TGTGCCAGCTCACCACCTGTGGCAGGGCCGTATGGCTACACCTTC
cdr3_aa: CASSPPVAGPYGYTF

clone_size: NA
v_call: TRBV7-8
j_call: TRBJ2-3
d_call: TRBD2
cdr3_nt: TGTGCCAGCAGCAAAGGACTAGCGGGGGGGACCTGGCCTAGCACAGATACGCAGTATTTT
cdr3_aa: CASSKGLAGGTWPSTDTQYF

clone_size: NA
v_call: TRBV7-2
j_call: TRBJ1-2
d_call: TRBD1
cdr3_nt: TGTGCCAGCAGCTATACAGGGGCCTCTAACTATGGCTACACCTTC
cdr3_aa: CASSYTGASNYGYTF

clone_size: NA
v_call: TRBV7-6
j_call: TRBJ2-5
d_call: NA
cdr3_nt: TGTGCCAGCAGCGCCACGGGGTTCCAAGAGACCCAGTACTTC
cdr3_aa: CASSATGFQETQYF

clone_size: NA
v_call: TRBV5-6
j_call: TRBJ1-6
d_call: NA
cdr3_nt: TGTGCCAGCAGCTTGAGGGGCGGACCCTATAATTCACCCCTCCACTTT
cdr3_aa: CASSLRGGPYNSPLHF

clone_size: NA
v_call: TRBV9
j_call: TRBJ1-1
d_call: TRBD1
cdr3_nt: TGTGCCAGCAGCGTAGAACAGGGGAAGGCTTTCTTT
cdr3_aa: CASSVEQGKAFF